The present T cell receptor beta chain was sequenced within a study of blood T cell repertoires in COVID-19. Study context: Sources were T cells, B-cell-depleted T cells, or PBMCs; the material itself was cDNA or gDNA.

Participant ages covered about 18 to 100 years across around 25 US areas. Clones were sequenced by immunoSEQ multiplex PCR, and TCRdb holds only the in-frame ones, with some missing. The data hold about 280,000 clones, with roughly 80% observed a single time. The TCR was taken from a man in his forties who had been exposed to COVID-19. The sequencing sample was made of PBMCs or T cells enriched from blood (not recorded which).

The CDR3 bases are TGTGCCAGTCTAGCGGGAGACGCCCCCAATGAGCAGTTCTTC. Translation gives CASLAGDAPNEQFF. The rearrangement uses TRBV19 and TRBJ2-1, with 10 bases aligning to TRBD2. Germline V CDR1 and CDR2: LNHDA, SQIVND (reference sequence). Trimming removed 8 bases from V and 6 bases from J; junction bases left unmatched: 7. This CDR3 region has 14 residues.